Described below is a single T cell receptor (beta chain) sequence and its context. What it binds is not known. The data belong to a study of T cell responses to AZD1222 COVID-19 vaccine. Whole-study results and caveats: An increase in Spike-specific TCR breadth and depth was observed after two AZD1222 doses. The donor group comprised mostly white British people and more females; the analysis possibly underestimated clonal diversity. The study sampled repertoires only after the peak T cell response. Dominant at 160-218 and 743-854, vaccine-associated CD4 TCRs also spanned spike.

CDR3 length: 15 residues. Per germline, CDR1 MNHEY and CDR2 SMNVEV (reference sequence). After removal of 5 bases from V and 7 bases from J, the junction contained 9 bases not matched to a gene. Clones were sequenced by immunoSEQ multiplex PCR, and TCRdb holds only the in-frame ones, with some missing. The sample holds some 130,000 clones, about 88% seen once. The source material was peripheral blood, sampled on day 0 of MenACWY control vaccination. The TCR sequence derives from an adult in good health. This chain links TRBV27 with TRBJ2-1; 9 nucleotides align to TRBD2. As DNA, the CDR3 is TGTGCCAGCAGTGCATTCGGGACTAGCCAGAATGAGCAGTTCTTC. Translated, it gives CASSAFGTSQNEQFF.